The T cell receptor beta chain described here comes from a study of shared clonotypes between healthy human individuals. Execution of the assay was at deep level. An even split of each subset's genomic DNA across several immunoSEQ plates was performed. Data came from immunoSEQ multiplex PCR; TCRdb stores just in-frame clones and leaves some out. The sample lists over a million clones; around 76% were seen once. The germline V gene encodes CDR1 SSHAT and CDR2 FNYEAQ (reference sequence). This CDR3 comprises 15 residues. Comment on this clone: Compared with germline, one end of the junction differs, possibly owing to a read error.

The TCR comes from a man aged 18 to 29 in good health. The chain combines TRBV7-7 with TRBJ2-5; possible D gene TRBD2, 7 bases. Sequencing used memory CD4+ T cells sorted from blood. The subset was: CD45RA-negative fraction. Written as DNA, the CDR3 is TGTGCTAGCAGCTCCGGGAGGACGGGGGCTGAGACCCAGTACTTC. Translated, it gives CASSSGRTGAETQYF. The full variable domain, rest sourced from reference TRBV7-7 and TRBJ2-5, is GAGVSQSPRYKVTKRGQDVTLRCDPISSHATLYWYQQALGQGPEFLTYFNYEAQPDKSGLPSDRFSAERPEGSISTLTIQRTEQRDSAMYRCASSSGRTGAETQYFGPGTRLLVL.